The clone carrying this T cell receptor beta chain has just a few counts. Its antigen is still unknown. Germline assignment: CDR1 MGHRA and CDR2 YSYEKL. The germline V and J ends were trimmed by 6 bases and 2 bases, with 14 bases remaining between them. This CDR3 spans 15 amino acids. Together with a sample-barcoded 5' primer, a J-beta primer mix was included in a second PCR lasting 7 to 11 cycles. Carrying 12 random nucleotides, a template-switch adaptor labeled each individual cDNA molecule. MiXCR, run by TCRdb on the 5' RACE reads, gives a single entry per CDR3 protein. Among about 720,000 distinct CDR3 sequences listed, about a fifth were seen once. Samples had at least 7 million PBMCs isolated from them. The sample originates from a study of blood T cells in healthy people across ages. Background on the study: Template switching retrieved approximately one barcoded beta molecule for each two T cells.

Notes on the study in general: A roughly linear fall in TCR beta diversity per million T cells was seen with increasing age.

The TCR was taken from a man aged 65 to 85 in good health. The chain combines TRBV4-1 with TRBJ2-1; maybe TRBD2 (5 bases). The material sequenced was blood. The CDR3 loop is CASRHSAEAYNEQFF. In DNA form, the CDR3 reads TGCGCCAGCAGACACAGCGCGGAGGCCTACAATGAGCAGTTCTTC.